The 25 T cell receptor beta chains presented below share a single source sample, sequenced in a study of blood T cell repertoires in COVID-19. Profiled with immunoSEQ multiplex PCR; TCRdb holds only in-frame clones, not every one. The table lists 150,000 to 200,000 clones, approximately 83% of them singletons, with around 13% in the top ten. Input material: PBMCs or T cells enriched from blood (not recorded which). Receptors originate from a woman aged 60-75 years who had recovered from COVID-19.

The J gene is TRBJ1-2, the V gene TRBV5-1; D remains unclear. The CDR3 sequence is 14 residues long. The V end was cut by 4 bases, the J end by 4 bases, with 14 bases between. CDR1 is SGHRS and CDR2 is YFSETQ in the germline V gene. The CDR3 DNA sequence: TGCGCCAGCAGCCAAACCGGGAGCTCCTATGGCTACACCTTC. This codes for CASSQTGSSYGYTF.

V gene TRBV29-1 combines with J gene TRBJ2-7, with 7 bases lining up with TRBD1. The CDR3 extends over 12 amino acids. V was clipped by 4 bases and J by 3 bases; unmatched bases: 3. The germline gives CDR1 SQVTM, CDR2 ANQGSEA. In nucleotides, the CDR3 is TGCAGCGTTGTGGGACAGCTCTACGAGCAGTACTTC. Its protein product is CSVVGQLYEQYF.

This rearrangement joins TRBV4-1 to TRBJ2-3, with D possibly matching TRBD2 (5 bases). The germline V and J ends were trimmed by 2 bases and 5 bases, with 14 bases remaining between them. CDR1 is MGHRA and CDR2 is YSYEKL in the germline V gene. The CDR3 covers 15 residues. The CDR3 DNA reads TGCGCCAGCAGCCAATTCTCTGCGACTATAGATACGCAGTATTTT. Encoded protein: CASSQFSATIDTQYF.

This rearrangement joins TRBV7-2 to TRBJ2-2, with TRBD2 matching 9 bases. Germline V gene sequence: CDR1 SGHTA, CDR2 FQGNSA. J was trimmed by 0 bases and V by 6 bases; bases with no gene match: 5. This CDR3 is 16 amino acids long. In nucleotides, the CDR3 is TGTGCCAGCAGTTTTACTAGCGGGTCGAACACCGGGGAGCTGTTTTTT. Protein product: CASSFTSGSNTGELFF.

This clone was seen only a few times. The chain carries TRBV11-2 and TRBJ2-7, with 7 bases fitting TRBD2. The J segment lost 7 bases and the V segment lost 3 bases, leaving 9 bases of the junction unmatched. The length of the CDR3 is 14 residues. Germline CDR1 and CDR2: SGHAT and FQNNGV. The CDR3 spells CASSFGTTYGEQYF. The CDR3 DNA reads TGTGCCAGCAGCTTCGGGACTACGTACGGAGAGCAGTACTTC. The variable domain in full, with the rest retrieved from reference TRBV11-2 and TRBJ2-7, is EAGVAQSPRYKIIEKRQSVAFWCNPISGHATLYWYQQILGQGPKLLIQFQNNGVVDDSQLPKDRFSAERLKGVDSTLKIQPAKLEDSAVYLCASSFGTTYGEQYFGPGTRLTVT.

The CDR3 region is CASSLLDTQYF. The DNA for the CDR3 is TGTGCCAGCAGTCTTCTGGATACGCAGTATTTT. The chain links TRBV12-3 or TRBV12-4 to TRBJ2-3; unclear D gene. The V and J ends lost 5 bases and 6 bases respectively, with 6 bases between them. The CDR3 consists of 11 residues.

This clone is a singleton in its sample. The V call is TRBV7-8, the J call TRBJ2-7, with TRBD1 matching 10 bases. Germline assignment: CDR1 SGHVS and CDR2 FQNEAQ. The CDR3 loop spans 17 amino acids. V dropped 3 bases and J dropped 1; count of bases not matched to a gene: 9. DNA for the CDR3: TGTGCCAGCAGCTTGTGGTTCGGGACAGGGGCGTCCTACGAGCAGTACTTC. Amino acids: CASSLWFGTGASYEQYF. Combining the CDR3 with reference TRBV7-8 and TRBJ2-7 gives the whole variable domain GAGVSQSPRYKVAKRGQDVALRCDPISGHVSLFWYQQALGQGPEFLTYFQNEAQLDKSGLPSDRFFAERPEGSVSTLKIQRTQQEDSAVYLCASSLWFGTGASYEQYFGPGTRLTVT.

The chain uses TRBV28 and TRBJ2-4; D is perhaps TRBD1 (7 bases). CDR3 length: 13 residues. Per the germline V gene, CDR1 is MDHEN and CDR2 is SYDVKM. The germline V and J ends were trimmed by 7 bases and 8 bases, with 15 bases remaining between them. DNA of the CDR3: TGTGCCAGCAATCGGCGCGGGACAGACATTCAGTACTTC. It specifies CASNRRGTDIQYF.

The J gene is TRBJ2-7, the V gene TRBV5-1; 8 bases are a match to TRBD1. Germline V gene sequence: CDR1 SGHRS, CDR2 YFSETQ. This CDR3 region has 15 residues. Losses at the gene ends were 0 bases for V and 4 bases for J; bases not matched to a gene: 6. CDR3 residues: CASSLAGQGGYEQYF. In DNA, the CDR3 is TGCGCCAGCAGCTTGGCCGGACAGGGAGGATACGAGCAGTACTTC. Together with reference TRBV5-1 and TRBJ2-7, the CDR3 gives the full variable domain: KAGVTQTPRYLIKTRGQQVTLSCSPISGHRSVSWYQQTPGQGLQFLFEYFSETQRNKGNFPGRFSGRQFSNSRSEMNVSTLELGDSALYLCASSLAGQGGYEQYFGPGTRLTVT.

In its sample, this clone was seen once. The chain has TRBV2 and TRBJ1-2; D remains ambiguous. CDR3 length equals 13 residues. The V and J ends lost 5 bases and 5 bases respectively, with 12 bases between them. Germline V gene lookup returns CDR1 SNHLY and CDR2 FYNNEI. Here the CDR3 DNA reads TGTGCCAGCAGTCCCGACATGGAATATGGCTACACCTTC. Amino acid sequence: CASSPDMEYGYTF.

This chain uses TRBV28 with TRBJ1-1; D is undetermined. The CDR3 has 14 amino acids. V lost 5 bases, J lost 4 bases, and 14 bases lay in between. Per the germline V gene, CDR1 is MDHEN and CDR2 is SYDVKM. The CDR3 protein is CASSPSPAGTEAFF. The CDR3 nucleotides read TGTGCCAGCAGTCCCAGCCCCGCGGGCACTGAAGCTTTCTTT.

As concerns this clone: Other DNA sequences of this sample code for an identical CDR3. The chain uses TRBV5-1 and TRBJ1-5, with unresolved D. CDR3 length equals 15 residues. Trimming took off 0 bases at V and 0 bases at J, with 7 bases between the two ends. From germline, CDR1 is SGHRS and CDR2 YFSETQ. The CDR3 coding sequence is TGCGCCAGCAGCTTGGCAGGCTATAGCAATCAGCCCCAGCATTTT. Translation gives CASSLAGYSNQPQHF.

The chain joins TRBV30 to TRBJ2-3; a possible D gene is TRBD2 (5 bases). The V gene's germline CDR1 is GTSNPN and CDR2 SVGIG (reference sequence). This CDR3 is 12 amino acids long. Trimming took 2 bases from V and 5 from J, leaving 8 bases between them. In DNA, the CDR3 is TGTGCCTGGAGTAAAGGAGGAGATACGCAGTATTTT. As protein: CAWSKGGDTQYF.

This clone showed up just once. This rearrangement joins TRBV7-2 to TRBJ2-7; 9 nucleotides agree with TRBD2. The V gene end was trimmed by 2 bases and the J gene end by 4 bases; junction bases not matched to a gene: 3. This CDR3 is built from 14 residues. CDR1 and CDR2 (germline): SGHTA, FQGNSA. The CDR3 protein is CASSLSGRNYEQYF. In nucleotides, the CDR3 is TGTGCCAGCAGCTTAAGCGGGAGGAATTACGAGCAGTACTTC.

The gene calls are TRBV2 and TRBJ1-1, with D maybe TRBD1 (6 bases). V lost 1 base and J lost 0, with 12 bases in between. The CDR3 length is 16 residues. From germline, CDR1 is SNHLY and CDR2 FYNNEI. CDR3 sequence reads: CASSEGVDRMNTEAFF. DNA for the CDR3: TGTGCCAGCAGTGAAGGGGTCGACAGGATGAACACTGAAGCTTTCTTT.

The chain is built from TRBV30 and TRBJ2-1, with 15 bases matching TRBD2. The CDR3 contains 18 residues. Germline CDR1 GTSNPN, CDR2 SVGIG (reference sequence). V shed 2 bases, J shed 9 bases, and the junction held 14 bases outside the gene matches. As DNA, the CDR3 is TGTGCCTGGAGTCGGGGCTGGACTAGCGGGAGGGCCCTCGGTGAGCAGTTCTTC. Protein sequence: CAWSRGWTSGRALGEQFF.

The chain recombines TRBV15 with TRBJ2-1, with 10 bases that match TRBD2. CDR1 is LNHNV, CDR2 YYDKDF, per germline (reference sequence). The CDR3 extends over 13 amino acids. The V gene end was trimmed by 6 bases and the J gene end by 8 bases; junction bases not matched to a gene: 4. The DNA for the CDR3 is TGTGCCACCAGGGTTGGGACTAGCGATGAGCAGTTCTTC. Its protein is CATRVGTSDEQFF.

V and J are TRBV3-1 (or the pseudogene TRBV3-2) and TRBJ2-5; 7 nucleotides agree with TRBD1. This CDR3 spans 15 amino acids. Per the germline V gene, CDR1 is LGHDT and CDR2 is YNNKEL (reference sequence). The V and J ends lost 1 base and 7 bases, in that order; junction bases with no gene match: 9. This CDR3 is CASSQGQGPLSTQYF. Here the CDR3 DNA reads TGTGCCAGCAGCCAAGGACAGGGCCCCTTGTCGACCCAGTACTTC.

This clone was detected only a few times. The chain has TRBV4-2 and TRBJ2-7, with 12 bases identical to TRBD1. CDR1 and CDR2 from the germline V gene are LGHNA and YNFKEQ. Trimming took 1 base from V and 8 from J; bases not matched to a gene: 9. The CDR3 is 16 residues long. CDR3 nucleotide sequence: TGTGCCAGCAGCCAAGTAGGTGGGACAGGGGGCGTCCAGCAGTACTTC. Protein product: CASSQVGGTGGVQQYF.

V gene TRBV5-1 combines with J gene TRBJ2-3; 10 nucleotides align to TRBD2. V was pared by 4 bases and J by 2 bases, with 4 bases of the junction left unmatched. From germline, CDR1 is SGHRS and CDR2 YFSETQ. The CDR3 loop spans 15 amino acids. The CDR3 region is CASSSSGGDTDTQYF. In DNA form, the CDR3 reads TGCGCCAGCAGCAGCAGCGGGGGGGACACAGATACGCAGTATTTT.

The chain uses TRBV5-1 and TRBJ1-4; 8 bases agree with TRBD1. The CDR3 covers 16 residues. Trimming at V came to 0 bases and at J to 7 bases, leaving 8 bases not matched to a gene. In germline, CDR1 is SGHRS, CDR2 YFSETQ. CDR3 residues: CASSLGNTGGSEKLFF. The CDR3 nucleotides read TGCGCCAGCAGCTTGGGAAATACAGGGGGGAGTGAAAAACTGTTTTTT. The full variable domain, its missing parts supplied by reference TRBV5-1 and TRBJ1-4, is KAGVTQTPRYLIKTRGQQVTLSCSPISGHRSVSWYQQTPGQGLQFLFEYFSETQRNKGNFPGRFSGRQFSNSRSEMNVSTLELGDSALYLCASSLGNTGGSEKLFFGSGTQLSVL.

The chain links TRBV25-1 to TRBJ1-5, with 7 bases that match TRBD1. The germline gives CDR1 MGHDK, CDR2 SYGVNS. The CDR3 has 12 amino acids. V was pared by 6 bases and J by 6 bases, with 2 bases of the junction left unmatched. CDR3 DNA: TGTGCCAGCAGGGAGGGGGCTCAGCCCCAGCATTTT. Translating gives CASREGAQPQHF.

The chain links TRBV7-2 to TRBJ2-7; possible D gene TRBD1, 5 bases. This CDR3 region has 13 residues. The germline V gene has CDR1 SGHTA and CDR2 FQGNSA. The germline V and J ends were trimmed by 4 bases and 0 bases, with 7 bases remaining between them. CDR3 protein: CASSSQVSYEQYF. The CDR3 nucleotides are TGTGCCAGCAGCTCACAGGTCTCCTACGAGCAGTACTTC.

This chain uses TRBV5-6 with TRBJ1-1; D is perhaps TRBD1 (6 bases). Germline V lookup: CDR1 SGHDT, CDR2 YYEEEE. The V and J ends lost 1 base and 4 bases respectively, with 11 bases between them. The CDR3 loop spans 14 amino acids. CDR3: CASSLNAGATEAFF. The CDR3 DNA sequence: TGTGCCAGCAGCTTGAATGCAGGGGCCACTGAAGCTTTCTTT.

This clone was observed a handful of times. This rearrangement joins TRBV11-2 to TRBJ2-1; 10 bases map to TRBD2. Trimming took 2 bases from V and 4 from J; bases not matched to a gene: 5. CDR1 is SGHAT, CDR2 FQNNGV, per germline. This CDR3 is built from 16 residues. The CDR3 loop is CASSLTSGALYNEQFF. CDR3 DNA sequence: TGTGCCAGCAGCTTAACTAGCGGGGCCCTTTACAATGAGCAGTTCTTC.